These 20 T cell receptor beta chains originate from one sample sequenced in a study of cytomegalovirus exposure and HLA in healthy donors. The assay was immunoSEQ multiplex PCR, and TCRdb's table has in-frame clones only and misses some. The repertoire consists of roughly 120,000 clones, with 86% occurring once and the leading ten covering over 4%. Sequenced sample: PBMCs. The receptors come from a man between 18 and 29 years old in good health and CMV-seronegative.

The chain recombines TRBV19 with TRBJ2-7, with 10 bases fitting TRBD2. Germline CDR1 is LNHDA and CDR2 is SQIVND (reference sequence). Losses at the gene ends were 6 bases for V and 7 bases for J; bases not matched to a gene: 9. The CDR3 covers 14 residues. Written as DNA, the CDR3 is TGTGCCAGTAGGAACCAGCGGGAGGGGCAGGAGCAGTACTTC. This translates into CASRNQREGQEQYF.

CDR3 protein: CASTPGRIAYEQYF. Here the CDR3 DNA reads TGTGCCAGCACCCCAGGCCGGATTGCCTACGAGCAGTACTTC. This chain joins TRBV6-6 and TRBJ2-7, with D uncertain. Germline CDR1 MNHNY, CDR2 SVGAGI (reference sequence). The CDR3 is 14 amino acids. V gave up 7 bases and J gave up 2 bases, with 15 bases separating them.

The chain uses TRBV15 and TRBJ2-7, with D possibly matching TRBD2 (5 bases). Per germline, CDR1 LNHNV and CDR2 YYDKDF (reference sequence). Trimming pared 0 bases from V and 6 bases from J, leaving 12 bases between. This CDR3 is 14 amino acids long. The CDR3: CATSRDRRAGEQYF. The DNA for the CDR3 is TGTGCCACCAGCAGAGATCGTAGGGCGGGCGAGCAGTACTTC.

The CDR3 region is CASSPLAPGQRVDEQYF. CDR3 sequence (DNA): TGTGCCAGCTCACCTCTCGCTCCGGGACAGCGGGTCGACGAGCAGTACTTC. V usage is TRBV18 and J usage is TRBJ2-7; a weak D match, TRBD1 (7 bases). Germline V CDR1 and CDR2: KGHSH, LQKENI. The CDR3 consists of 17 residues. V was pared by 3 bases and J by 5 bases, with 23 bases between. Supplemented by reference TRBV18 and TRBJ2-7, the full variable domain reads NAGVMQNPRHLVRRRGQEARLRCSPMKGHSHVYWYRQLPEEGLKFMVYLQKENIIDESGMPKERFSAEFPKEGPSILRIQQVVRGDSAAYFCASSPLAPGQRVDEQYFGPGTRLTVT.

The chain carries TRBV13 and TRBJ2-3; 7 positions match TRBD2. V trimming: 5 bases; J trimming: 15 bases; junction bases outside the gene matches: 11. The CDR3 has 12 residues. CDR1 is PRHDT, CDR2 FYEKMQ, per germline (reference sequence). CDR3 amino acids: CASSITGTTHYF. The CDR3 nucleotides are TGTGCCAGCAGCATTACCGGGACTACTCATTATTTT.

The chain links TRBV4-1 to TRBJ2-5; 12 bases match TRBD2. The trim removed 4 bases at V and 3 bases at J, leaving 6 bases unmatched. The CDR3 extends over 16 amino acids. Germline V gene sequence: CDR1 MGHRA, CDR2 YSYEKL. CDR3 in DNA: TGCGCCAGCAGCCGAAGTCGGACTAGCGGGGAAGAGACCCAGTACTTC. It encodes CASSRSRTSGEETQYF.

The rearrangement uses TRBV27 and TRBJ1-2; no reliable D call. This CDR3 spans 13 amino acids. From germline, CDR1 is MNHEY and CDR2 SMNVEV (reference sequence). The V end lost 0 bases, the J end lost 7 bases, and 9 bases lay between the germline ends. In DNA, the CDR3 is TGTGCCAGCAGTTTATCGGTCCAGTCTGGCTACACCTTC. Its protein is CASSLSVQSGYTF.

V usage is TRBV10-3 and J usage is TRBJ2-3; D is perhaps TRBD1 (6 bases). Trimming removed 2 bases from V and 3 bases from J, with 15 bases in between. CDR1 and CDR2 from the germline V gene are ENHRY and SYGVKD. This CDR3 comprises 16 residues. The CDR3 spells CAISERGGDGTDTQYF. The CDR3 DNA is TGTGCCATCAGTGAGAGAGGGGGTGACGGTACAGATACGCAGTATTTT.

J is TRBJ1-1 and V is TRBV2; D unclear. CDR1 and CDR2 (germline): SNHLY, FYNNEI. The CDR3 is 14 amino acids. V lost 2 bases and J lost 4, with 11 bases in between. The CDR3 is CASSEREASTEAFF. The CDR3 region has the DNA TGTGCCAGCAGTGAAAGGGAGGCGAGCACTGAAGCTTTCTTT.

The chain links TRBV2 to TRBJ1-2, with 7 bases fitting TRBD1. The CDR3 contains 15 residues. After removal of 7 bases from V and 0 bases from J, the junction contained 8 bases not matched to a gene. Germline V gene lookup returns CDR1 SNHLY and CDR2 FYNNEI. The DNA for the CDR3 is TGTGCCAGCAACGATGGAGGGGGCCCTAACTATGGCTACACCTTC. This gives the protein CASNDGGGPNYGYTF.

The rearrangement joins TRBV4-1 to TRBJ1-2, with D tentatively TRBD1 (5 bases). Trimming removed 0 bases from V and 3 bases from J, with 17 bases in between. Germline CDR1 MGHRA, CDR2 YSYEKL. This CDR3 spans 17 amino acids. The CDR3 DNA reads TGCGCCAGCAGCCAAGAAGTGGTGATAGGAGGGGACTATGGCTACACCTTC. Translated: CASSQEVVIGGDYGYTF.

The chain has TRBV11-2 and TRBJ2-7; 10 nucleotides agree with TRBD1. The V segment lost 5 bases and the J segment 4 bases; nucleotides outside the gene matches: 8. Germline CDR1 reads SGHAT; CDR2 reads FQNNGV. This CDR3 contains 15 residues. Written as DNA, the CDR3 is TGTGCCAGCAGCCCCAAGGGGGACAGGGGATACGAGCAGTACTTC. Residues: CASSPKGDRGYEQYF. Together with reference TRBV11-2 and TRBJ2-7, the CDR3 gives the full variable domain: EAGVAQSPRYKIIEKRQSVAFWCNPISGHATLYWYQQILGQGPKLLIQFQNNGVVDDSQLPKDRFSAERLKGVDSTLKIQPAKLEDSAVYLCASSPKGDRGYEQYFGPGTRLTVT.

The chain uses TRBV5-4 and TRBJ2-1; 8 positions match TRBD2. CDR1 is SGHNT and CDR2 is YYREEE in the germline V gene (reference sequence). This CDR3 region has 14 residues. Trimming took 2 bases from V and 7 from J; bases not matched to a gene: 5. The CDR3 loop is CASSFGGALNEQFF. The CDR3 DNA sequence: TGTGCCAGCAGCTTCGGGGGGGCTCTGAATGAGCAGTTCTTC.

This rearrangement joins TRBV2 to TRBJ2-7; the match to TRBD1 covers 8 bases. The CDR3 is made up of 14 amino acids. The V and J ends lost 6 bases and 5 bases, in that order; junction bases with no gene match: 9. Per germline, CDR1 SNHLY and CDR2 FYNNEI. The CDR3 DNA reads as TGTGCCAGCAGCCCGACAGGGGATTTGGACGAGCAGTACTTC. Translated: CASSPTGDLDEQYF.

The chain couples TRBV6-6 to TRBJ2-5; 8 bases line up with TRBD2. CDR1 and CDR2 from the germline V gene are MNHNY and SVGAGI (reference sequence). The CDR3 contains 16 residues. V dropped 7 bases and J dropped 3; count of bases not matched to a gene: 13. In DNA form, the CDR3 reads TGTGCCAGCAATCTAAGCGGGGGCCCAGTCAAAGAGACCCAGTACTTC. Translated: CASNLSGGPVKETQYF.

V usage is TRBV7-9 and J usage is TRBJ1-1; D uncertain. The CDR3 consists of 13 residues. V was pared by 5 bases and J by 7 bases, with 14 bases between. Per germline, CDR1 SEHNR and CDR2 FQNEAQ (reference sequence). CDR3 DNA: TGTGCCAGCAGCCCCGTGGCAGAGGGTGAAGCTTTCTTT. Protein: CASSPVAEGEAFF.

The rearrangement links TRBV19 to TRBJ1-2; 10 bases line up with TRBD1. The CDR3 length is 13 residues. V shed 4 bases and J 8 bases; nucleotides not matched to a gene: 4. Germline V gene sequence: CDR1 LNHDA, CDR2 SQIVND (reference sequence). The CDR3 DNA is TGTGCCAGTAGTACGACAGGGGGCGAGGGCTACACCTTC. Its protein is CASSTTGGEGYTF.

A note on this clone: The same CDR3 can be traced to other DNA sequences in this sample. This chain connects TRBV29-1 to TRBJ2-7; TRBD1 is a possible D gene (6 bases). The V gene lost 4 bases and the J gene lost 3 bases, with 10 bases spanning the gap. CDR1 SQVTM and CDR2 ANQGSEA come from the germline V gene. The CDR3 runs 12 residues. The chain's CDR3 is CSVAQGSYEQYF. The DNA of the CDR3 is TGCAGCGTTGCGCAGGGGAGCTACGAGCAGTACTTC.

The chain has TRBV19 and TRBJ1-1; weak D call: TRBD1 (6 bases). The germline V and J ends were trimmed by 11 bases and 1 base, with 17 bases remaining between them. Germline CDR1 reads LNHDA; CDR2 reads SQIVND (reference sequence). This CDR3 comprises 14 residues. The DNA for the CDR3 is TGTGCCGTCTTCCCAGCGGGACAGAACACTGAAGCTTTCTTT. Translated: CAVFPAGQNTEAFF. Full variable domain (missing parts from reference TRBV19 and TRBJ1-1): DGGITQSPKYLFRKEGQNVTLSCEQNLNHDAMYWYRQDPGQGLRLIYYSQIVNDFQKGDIAEGYSVSREKKESFPLTVTSAQKNPTAFYLCAVFPAGQNTEAFFGQGTRLTVV.

This clone was picked up a small number of times. The rearrangement joins TRBV19 to TRBJ2-1, with 9 nucleotides matching TRBD1. This CDR3 spans 15 amino acids. The V and J ends lost 10 bases and 2 bases, in that order; junction bases with no gene match: 9. The germline V gene has CDR1 LNHDA and CDR2 SQIVND (reference sequence). CDR3 sequence (DNA): TGTGCCACGACAGGGGGAGCGGCGCCCTACAATGAGCAGTTCTTC. Translation: CATTGGAAPYNEQFF.